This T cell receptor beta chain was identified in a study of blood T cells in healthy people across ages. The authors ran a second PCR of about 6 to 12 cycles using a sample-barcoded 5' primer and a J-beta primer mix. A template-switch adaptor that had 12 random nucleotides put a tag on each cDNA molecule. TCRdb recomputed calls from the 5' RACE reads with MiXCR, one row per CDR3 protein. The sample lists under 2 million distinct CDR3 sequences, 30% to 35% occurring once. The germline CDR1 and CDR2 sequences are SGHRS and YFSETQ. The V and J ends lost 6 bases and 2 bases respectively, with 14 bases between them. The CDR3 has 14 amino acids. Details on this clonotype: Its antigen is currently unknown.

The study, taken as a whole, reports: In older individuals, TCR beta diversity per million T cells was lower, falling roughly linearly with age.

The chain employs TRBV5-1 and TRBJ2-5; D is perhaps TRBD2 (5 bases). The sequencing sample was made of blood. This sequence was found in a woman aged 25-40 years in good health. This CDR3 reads CASKRVWRQETQYF. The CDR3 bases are TGCGCCAGCAAGAGGGTATGGCGGCAAGAGACCCAGTACTTC.